This T cell receptor (beta chain) was retrieved from a study of cytomegalovirus exposure and HLA in healthy donors. Study-wide context: HLA-typed donors contributed approximately 92 million unique TCRs, which were held in an early data release.

While unrecorded immune exposures were likely, the donors were nominally healthy when sampled. The PCR ran on 60 Vbeta and 13 Jbeta primers. The repertoire was sequenced with immunoSEQ multiplex PCR; TCRdb's copy has only in-frame clones and lacks some. The sample has around 120,000 clones, over 60% seen once. This CDR3 is built from 11 residues. Germline V gives CDR1 DFQATT, CDR2 SNEGSKA (reference sequence). This clonotype originated in a man between 18 and 35 years old in good health and CMV-seronegative. This rearrangement joins TRBV20-1 to TRBJ2-1, with D perhaps TRBD2 (5 bases). Sequenced input: PBMCs. The CDR3 DNA reads TGCACTTCGGGGAAGAAAAATGAGCAGTTCTTC. Protein: CTSGKKNEQFF.